This T cell receptor beta chain is from a study of T cells in Graves' hyperthyroidism and ophthalmopathy. Broader study findings: Blood also contained most expanded thyroid clonotypes above 0.001.

The germline V gene encodes CDR1 MGHDK and CDR2 SYGVNS. The CDR3 sequence is 12 residues long. The V gene lost 8 bases and the J gene lost 2 bases, with 9 bases spanning the gap. Amplification of TCR beta CDR3 regions used RNA as the template. The HTBI primer set was used in a first-round RT-PCR of the TCR CDR3. TCRdb redid the calling of the multiplex PCR reads with MiXCR, one entry per CDR3 protein. Among hundreds of thousands of distinct CDR3 sequences listed, about 45% were seen once. Worth noting for this clonotype: The antigen remains undetermined.

This chain joins TRBV25-1 and TRBJ2-5, with TRBD2 as a possible D gene (6 bases). The sequenced sample was peripheral blood or thyroid tissue (not recorded which). The sequence derives from an adult man with Graves' disease, either hyperthyroidism or ophthalmopathy (not recorded which). The CDR3: CASGGVQETQYF. The CDR3 bases are TGTGCCAGCGGCGGGGTACAAGAGACCCAGTACTTC. Based on the CDR3 plus reference TRBV25-1 and TRBJ2-5, the full variable domain is EADIYQTPRYLVIGTGKKITLECSQTMGHDKMYWYQQDPGMELHLIHYSYGVNSTEKGDLSSESTVSRIRTEHFPLTLESARPSHTSQYLCASGGVQETQYFGPGTRLLVL.